Each of the 4 T cell receptor beta chains below was sequenced from the same sample in a study of CD8+ T cells in alopecia areata. Treatment of the sample: oral pan-JAK inhibitor, 5-10 mg twice daily. It was cDNA, reverse transcribed from extracted RNA, that served as the sequencing template. This table comes from immunoSEQ multiplex PCR, and its TCRdb copy is limited to in-frame clones, with some not included. The sample includes approximately 180,000 clones, 50% to 75% of them seen just once. The specimen was CD4+ T cells sorted from blood, collected between weeks 55 and 65, from a patient treated with tofacitinib. The receptors come from a human donor with alopecia areata.

There are a few counts of this clone. A read error may produce the germline difference seen at one junction end. The V gene is TRBV6-1, the J gene TRBJ1-2; D is unresolved. Germline V gene lookup returns CDR1 MNHNS and CDR2 SASEGT. The CDR3 length is 11 residues. The CDR3 protein is CASSEALWGSF. CDR3 DNA sequence: TGTGCCAGCAGTGAAGCGCTGTGGGGTTCCTTC.

This chain joins TRBV29-1 and TRBJ2-7; TRBD2 matches at 10 bases. The CDR3 length is 14 residues. CDR1 and CDR2 (germline): SQVTM, ANQGSEA. The CDR3 is CNRGSGGSSYEQYF. The CDR3 bases are TGCAACCGGGGTAGCGGGGGGAGCTCCTACGAGCAGTACTTC.

The J gene is TRBJ2-5, the V gene TRBV4-1; TRBD2 matches 12 bases. The ends lost 4 bases at V and 5 bases at J; junction bases unmatched: 5. CDR1 is MGHRA and CDR2 is YSYEKL in the germline V gene. This CDR3 is built from 15 residues. As DNA, the CDR3 is TGCGCCAGCAGCCGGACTAGCGGGGATTCGGAGACCCAGTACTTC. It is translated as CASSRTSGDSETQYF.

The V gene is TRBV30, the J gene TRBJ1-5, with 8 bases identical to TRBD1. The CDR3 covers 15 residues. The ends lost 2 bases at V and 5 bases at J; junction bases unmatched: 8. From germline, CDR1 is GTSNPN and CDR2 SVGIG (reference sequence). Written as DNA, the CDR3 is TGTGCCTGGAGTCCTAGGACAGGGATCGATCAGCCCCAGCATTTT. It is translated as CAWSPRTGIDQPQHF. Full variable domain (missing parts from reference TRBV30 and TRBJ1-5): SQTIHQWPATLVQPVGSPLSLECTVEGTSNPNLYWYRQAAGRGLQLLFYSVGIGQISSEVPQNLSASRPQDRQFILSSKKLLLSDSGFYLCAWSPRTGIDQPQHFGDGTRLSIL.